This entry lists 16 T cell receptor beta chains sequenced from one sample in a study of post-analysis software for immune sequencing data. Findings and caveats of the study: Patients showed TRBV5-6, TRBV5-1 and TRBV20-1 among roughly five TRBV segments more frequent than in controls.

Antigen specificity for these receptors is unknown. The TCR beta cDNA libraries carried unique molecular identifiers. TCRdb re-derived calls from the PCR reads in MiXCR, one entry per CDR3 protein. This table has hundreds of thousands of distinct CDR3 sequences, about 60% appearing once. Input material: blood. The source is a girl aged 2-15 years with multiple sclerosis.

The table lists this clonotype with a few counts. The rearrangement joins TRBV11-2 to TRBJ2-1; D unresolved. CDR1 and CDR2 (germline): SGHAT, FQNNGV. CDR3 size: 14 residues. V was shortened by 5 bases and J by 10 bases, with 18 bases between the two germline ends. This chain's CDR3 is CASSLPLASGEQFF. CDR3 DNA: TGTGCCAGCAGCCTACCATTAGCATCGGGCGAGCAGTTCTTC. The full variable domain, with the rest looked up from reference TRBV11-2 and TRBJ2-1, is EAGVAQSPRYKIIEKRQSVAFWCNPISGHATLYWYQQILGQGPKLLIQFQNNGVVDDSQLPKDRFSAERLKGVDSTLKIQPAKLEDSAVYLCASSLPLASGEQFFGPGTRLTVL.

V and J are TRBV6-2 or TRBV6-3 and TRBJ2-5, with 8 bases matching TRBD1. Germline V lookup: CDR1 MNHEY, CDR2 SVGEGT. V was clipped by 7 bases and J by 2 bases; unmatched bases: 3. The CDR3 contains 13 residues. CDR3 DNA: TGTGCCAGCATTGGGACAGGTCAAGAGACCCAGTACTTC. The encoded protein is CASIGTGQETQYF.

This clonotype came up a few times. The chain has TRBV7-9 and TRBJ2-3; perhaps TRBD2 as D (5 bases). The CDR3 runs to 13 residues. The germline V gene has CDR1 SEHNR and CDR2 FQNEAQ (reference sequence). Trimming took off 4 bases at V and 7 bases at J, with 12 bases between the two ends. This CDR3 is CASSSLLENTQYF. In DNA, the CDR3 is TGTGCCAGCAGCTCCCTACTAGAAAATACGCAGTATTTT.

This clonotype was recorded once. The chain links TRBV12-3 or TRBV12-4 to TRBJ2-5, with D maybe TRBD1 (5 bases). The better agreement between TRBJ2-7 and the DNA end casts doubt on the J call. The CDR3 has 13 residues. CDR3: CASSLQGPLEQYF. Written as DNA, the CDR3 is TGTGCCAGCAGTTTACAGGGCCCCCTCGAGCAGTACTTC.

In its sample, this clonotype was seen a few times. The chain combines TRBV20-1 with TRBJ1-1; 10 bases align to TRBD1. The CDR3 spans 15 residues. Per germline, CDR1 DFQATT and CDR2 SNEGSKA (reference sequence). V gave up 3 bases and J gave up 5 bases; unmatched junction bases: 9. The CDR3 loop reads CSARPTGTGETEAFF. In DNA, the CDR3 is TGCAGTGCTAGGCCGACCGGGACAGGGGAAACTGAAGCTTTCTTT.

V and J are TRBV12-3 or TRBV12-4 and TRBJ1-1; D unclear. Trimming pared 4 bases from V and 1 base from J, leaving 4 bases between. CDR3 length equals 12 residues. The chain's CDR3 is CASSYTNTEAFF. The CDR3 region has the DNA TGTGCCAGCAGTTACACGAACACTGAAGCTTTCTTT.

This chain uses TRBV15 with TRBJ2-1; D not certain. This CDR3 is built from 13 residues. The germline gives CDR1 LNHNV, CDR2 YYDKDF (reference sequence). V was cut by 0 bases and J by 7 bases, with 7 bases left in between. The CDR3: CATSRDVGNEQFF. CDR3 sequence (DNA): TGTGCCACCAGCAGAGACGTTGGAAATGAGCAGTTCTTC.

The gene calls are TRBV13 and TRBJ2-5; 7 nucleotides match TRBD1. Germline CDR1 is PRHDT and CDR2 is FYEKMQ (reference sequence). V gave up 5 bases and J gave up 2 bases; unmatched junction bases: 5. The CDR3 consists of 14 residues. In DNA, the CDR3 is TGTGCCAGCAGCCGCAAACAGGGGCAAGAGACCCAGTACTTC. It specifies CASSRKQGQETQYF.

The V gene is TRBV13, the J gene TRBJ2-1, with 8 bases lining up with TRBD2. From germline, CDR1 is PRHDT and CDR2 FYEKMQ (reference sequence). J lost 8 bases, V lost 8 bases, and 11 bases had no gene match. CDR3 length: 14 amino acids. The CDR3 bases are TGTGCCAGCGGGGCGGGGGGCATTAGCGATGAGCAGTTCTTC. Its protein product is CASGAGGISDEQFF. The full variable domain, with the rest looked up from reference TRBV13 and TRBJ2-1, is AAGVIQSPRHLIKEKRETATLKCYPIPRHDTVYWYQQGPGQDPQFLISFYEKMQSDKGSIPDRFSAQQFSDYHSELNMSSLELGDSALYFCASGAGGISDEQFFGPGTRLTVL.

This clonotype was found a few times. The chain recombines TRBV15 with TRBJ1-2; 7 bases map to TRBD1. The CDR3 covers 15 residues. In germline, CDR1 is LNHNV, CDR2 YYDKDF (reference sequence). Trimming at V came to 3 bases and at J to 5 bases, leaving 9 bases not matched to a gene. The CDR3 here is CATSSDRVLAYGYTF. The CDR3 coding sequence is TGTGCCACCAGCAGTGACAGGGTTCTCGCATATGGCTACACCTTC. Full variable domain (remainder filled in from reference TRBV15 and TRBJ1-2): DAMVIQNPRYQVTQFGKPVTLSCSQTLNHNVMYWYQQKSSQAPKLLFHYYDKDFNNEADTPDNFQSRRPNTSFCFLDIRSPGLGDTAMYLCATSSDRVLAYGYTFGSGTRLTVV.

The sample holds a few counts of this clonotype. The chain couples TRBV5-1 to TRBJ2-1, with 12 bases matching TRBD2. With 5 bases clipped from V and 8 bases from J, the junction kept 11 bases outside the gene matches. This CDR3 has 16 residues. Germline V gene lookup returns CDR1 SGHRS and CDR2 YFSETQ. The CDR3 DNA follows: TGCGCCAGCAGACTCCTGACTAGCGGGAGAGGACATGAGCAGTTCTTC. It yields the protein CASRLLTSGRGHEQFF. The full variable domain, in which reference TRBV5-1 and TRBJ2-1 provide the parts outside the CDR3, is KAGVTQTPRYLIKTRGQQVTLSCSPISGHRSVSWYQQTPGQGLQFLFEYFSETQRNKGNFPGRFSGRQFSNSRSEMNVSTLELGDSALYLCASRLLTSGRGHEQFFGPGTRLTVL.

V and J are TRBV4-1 and TRBJ2-7, with a weak D call TRBD2 (6 bases). Trimming took 1 base from V and 2 from J, leaving 12 bases between them. CDR3 length: 15 residues. In germline, CDR1 is MGHRA, CDR2 YSYEKL. The CDR3 loop reads CASSQVAVSTYEQYF. The CDR3 DNA sequence: TGCGCCAGCAGCCAAGTAGCGGTTAGCACCTACGAGCAGTACTTC.

The V call is TRBV5-1, the J call TRBJ2-3, with TRBD2 matching 14 bases. The CDR3 sequence is 17 residues long. CDR1 SGHRS and CDR2 YFSETQ come from the germline V gene. Trimming cost V 3 bases and J 5 bases; bases outside gene matches: 8. The CDR3 DNA is TGCGCCAGCAGCTGGCCCGGGACTAGCGGGGGAAAAGATACGCAGTATTTT. This codes for CASSWPGTSGGKDTQYF. The variable domain in full, with the rest retrieved from reference TRBV5-1 and TRBJ2-3, is KAGVTQTPRYLIKTRGQQVTLSCSPISGHRSVSWYQQTPGQGLQFLFEYFSETQRNKGNFPGRFSGRQFSNSRSEMNVSTLELGDSALYLCASSWPGTSGGKDTQYFGPGTRLTVL.

The chain combines TRBV7-2 with TRBJ2-1; the D gene is possibly TRBD2 (7 bases). CDR3 length: 14 amino acids. Germline assignment: CDR1 SGHTA and CDR2 FQGNSA. V lost 2 bases, J lost 7 bases, and 12 bases lay in between. DNA of the CDR3: TGTGCCAGCAGCTTAAGGGGGGGGGCTAATGAGCAGTTCTTC. Translating it yields CASSLRGGANEQFF.

Notes on this clonotype: The junction departs from germline at one end; a sequencing error may be responsible. The V call is TRBV3-1, the J call TRBJ1-2; 7 bases are a match to TRBD1. The CDR3 runs to 16 residues. The V gene's germline CDR1 is LGHDT and CDR2 YNNKEL (reference sequence). CDR3 nucleotide sequence: TGTGCCAGCAGCCTGGGAGGGACAGAGACTAACTATGGCTACATCTTC. Protein sequence: CASSLGGTETNYGYIF.

This sequence joins TRBV7-2 and TRBJ2-5, with TRBD2 matching over 14 bases. CDR1 is SGHTA and CDR2 is FQGNSA in the germline V gene. The CDR3 is made up of 16 amino acids. V lost 4 bases and J lost 5; bases outside the gene matches: 6. CDR3 in DNA: TGTGCCAGCAGCTCGACTAGCGGGGGGGCATGGGAGACCCAGTACTTC. It is translated as CASSSTSGGAWETQYF.